This T cell receptor (beta chain) is from a study of cytomegalovirus exposure and HLA in healthy donors. Study results and caveats: Researchers reported in a later analysis that common viral pathogens appeared linked to several top clusters. According to a later analysis, most TCR beta chains associated with CMV appeared HLA-restricted. Researchers counted roughly 160 TCR beta chains as cytomegalovirus-associated.

The PCR made use of 60 Vbeta and 13 Jbeta primers. This table comes from immunoSEQ multiplex PCR, and its TCRdb copy is limited to in-frame clones, with some not included. Of some 120,000 clones listed, 80% are singletons. Comments on this clone: Antigen specificity is unknown.

Per germline, CDR1 MGHDK and CDR2 SYGVNS. The CDR3 length is 14 residues. V shed 4 bases, J shed 5 bases, and the junction held 4 bases outside the gene matches. This chain uses TRBV25-1 with TRBJ1-2; 10 bases align to TRBD1. Sequenced material: PBMCs. The sequence came from a man aged 45-60 years in good health and CMV-seronegative. CDR3 protein: CASSARDRGYGYTF. The CDR3, as DNA: TGTGCCAGCAGTGCCCGGGACAGGGGATATGGCTACACCTTC.